Shown below are 30 T cell receptor beta chains from a single sample sequenced in a study of blood T cell repertoires in COVID-19. Libraries were prepared by immunoSEQ multiplex PCR; TCRdb keeps only in-frame clonotypes and omits some of them. The repertoire holds 15,000 to 20,000 clones, with under 90% as singletons. What was sequenced was peripheral blood. All receptors derive from a human donor with active COVID-19. The donor label of this sample is uncertain.

The CDR3 here is CASSSQGLAAAYEQYF. CDR3 sequence (DNA): TGTGCCAGCAGCTCACAGGGACTAGCGGCCGCCTACGAGCAGTACTTC. The chain has TRBV7-9 and TRBJ2-7, with 11 bases matching TRBD2. There are 16 residues in the CDR3. V was clipped by 4 bases and J by 2 bases; unmatched bases: 7. Germline V gene sequence: CDR1 SEHNR, CDR2 FQNEAQ (reference sequence).

The sample holds a few counts of this clone. The rearrangement links TRBV6-6 to TRBJ2-7; maybe TRBD2 (6 bases). V was shortened by 6 bases and J by 5 bases, with 17 bases between the two germline ends. Germline V gene lookup returns CDR1 MNHNY and CDR2 SVGAGI (reference sequence). This CDR3 contains 14 residues. CDR3 DNA sequence: TGTGCCAGCAGCCCAACCCGGGGGAAGGACGAGCAGTACTTC. It translates to CASSPTRGKDEQYF.

The chain employs TRBV14 and TRBJ2-5; possible D gene TRBD1, 5 bases. CDR3 length equals 14 residues. Trimming stripped 1 base from V and 4 bases from J, with 10 bases between. Looked up from germline, CDR1 is SGHDN and CDR2 is FVKESK. CDR3 protein: CASSQVPQGETQYF. The CDR3 nucleotides read TGTGCCAGCAGCCAAGTCCCCCAGGGAGAGACCCAGTACTTC. The full variable domain, in which reference TRBV14 and TRBJ2-5 provide the parts outside the CDR3, is EAGVTQFPSHSVIEKGQTVTLRCDPISGHDNLYWYRRVMGKEIKFLLHFVKESKQDESGMPNNRFLAERTGGTYSTLKVQPAELEDSGVYFCASSQVPQGETQYFGPGTRLLVL.

The chain joins TRBV5-6 to TRBJ2-3, with 7 bases identical to TRBD2. The trim removed 1 base at V and 5 bases at J, leaving 13 bases unmatched. Germline-derived CDR1 and CDR2 are SGHDT and YYEEEE. CDR3 length: 17 amino acids. CDR3 DNA: TGTGCCAGCAGCTTGTTCTTGTTGAGCGGGGTCCGAGATACGCAGTATTTT. It codes for CASSLFLLSGVRDTQYF.

The chain uses TRBV6-1 and TRBJ1-5; D not certain. V lost 2 bases, J lost 6 bases, and 14 bases lay in between. Germline V gene lookup returns CDR1 MNHNS and CDR2 SASEGT. The CDR3 has 15 amino acids. The CDR3 loop is CASSEWQIGGQPQHF. The CDR3 DNA reads as TGTGCCAGCAGTGAATGGCAGATTGGCGGTCAGCCCCAGCATTTT.

This clone was seen once. V and J are TRBV6-5 and TRBJ2-5, with 8 nucleotides matching TRBD2. This CDR3 is built from 13 residues. V trimming: 6 bases; J trimming: 7 bases; junction bases outside the gene matches: 7. CDR1 and CDR2 from the germline V gene are MNHEY and SVGAGI. The CDR3 region is CASRGGLGGTQYF. Here the CDR3 DNA reads TGTGCCAGCAGGGGGGGACTAGGCGGGACCCAGTACTTC.

The chain is built from TRBV6-5 and TRBJ2-2, with a possible D match to TRBD2 (5 bases). CDR1 is MNHEY and CDR2 is SVGAGI in the germline V gene. The V gene lost 11 bases and the J gene lost 1 base, with 14 bases spanning the gap. The CDR3 is made up of 14 amino acids. The CDR3 DNA follows: TGTGCCGGAAGGACTCCGGGGAACACCGGGGAGCTGTTTTTT. It encodes CAGRTPGNTGELFF.

This chain joins TRBV23-1 and TRBJ1-6; D is possibly TRBD1 (6 bases). TRBV23-1 is known as an ORF, though its function is uncertain. The CDR3 has 18 amino acids. V dropped 2 bases and J dropped 14 bases, with 28 bases sitting between them. CDR3 residues: CASSQLHPGRIQGTALHF. CDR3 sequence (DNA): TGCGCCAGCAGTCAACTCCACCCCGGTCGAATACAGGGAACGGCCCTCCACTTT.

This clone appeared once. The chain carries TRBV4-3 and TRBJ2-7, with TRBD1 matching over 7 bases. The CDR3 is 15 residues long. CDR1 LGHNA and CDR2 YSLEER come from the germline V gene. Trimming took 1 base from V and 0 from J; bases not matched to a gene: 3. In DNA, the CDR3 is TGCGCCAGCAGCCAAGTCCGGGACAGCTCCTACGAGCAGTACTTC. Encoded protein: CASSQVRDSSYEQYF.

The chain links TRBV29-1 to TRBJ2-2, with D perhaps matching TRBD2 (5 bases). The CDR3 length is 12 residues. Germline lookup yields CDR1 SQVTM and CDR2 ANQGSEA. Trimming took 7 bases from V and 7 from J, leaving 13 bases between them. The CDR3 nucleotides read TGCAGCGCCCGACGGGGTAACGGGGAGCTGTTTTTT. Translated: CSARRGNGELFF.

The V call is TRBV18, the J call TRBJ1-2; possibly TRBD1 for D (6 bases). CDR3 size: 16 residues. Trimming removed 1 base from V and 3 bases from J, with 15 bases in between. CDR1 is KGHSH, CDR2 LQKENI, per germline. CDR3 in DNA: TGTGCCAGCTCACCACAGCTAGGACAGCCAGACTATGGCTACACCTTC. Translation: CASSPQLGQPDYGYTF.

This chain connects TRBV2 to TRBJ1-5; 8 nucleotides agree with TRBD1. The CDR3 extends over 19 amino acids. Germline lookup yields CDR1 SNHLY and CDR2 FYNNEI. V trimming: 0 bases; J trimming: 4 bases; junction bases outside the gene matches: 14. Here the CDR3 DNA reads TGTGCCAGCAGTGAAGCACTGGTTGAACCTGACAGGGGTAATCAGCCCCAGCATTTT. This encodes CASSEALVEPDRGNQPQHF.

The chain carries TRBV4-2 and TRBJ2-1; 8 bases are a match to TRBD2. V was pared by 0 bases and J by 0 bases, with 4 bases of the junction left unmatched. The germline CDR1 and CDR2 sequences are LGHNA and YNFKEQ. The CDR3 runs 17 residues. DNA of the CDR3: TGTGCCAGCAGCCAAGATCATCTAGCGGGCTCCTACAATGAGCAGTTCTTC. It codes for CASSQDHLAGSYNEQFF.

The V gene is TRBV5-1, the J gene TRBJ1-4; D may be TRBD1 (5 bases). This CDR3 comprises 16 residues. V dropped 2 bases and J dropped 5 bases, with 16 bases sitting between them. Per germline, CDR1 SGHRS and CDR2 YFSETQ. The CDR3 region is CASSLPTGGPNEKLFF. The CDR3 nucleotides read TGCGCCAGCAGCTTACCTACAGGCGGCCCGAATGAAAAACTGTTTTTT.

The rearrangement uses TRBV6-5 and TRBJ1-2; 7 bases are shared with TRBD1. Per the germline V gene, CDR1 is MNHEY and CDR2 is SVGAGI. The CDR3 length is 15 residues. The junction had 6 bases not matched to a gene; V was cut back by 0 bases and J by 5 bases. The CDR3 DNA reads as TGTGCCAGCAGTTACTCGGCGGCAGGGGGTTATGGCTACACCTTC. It encodes CASSYSAAGGYGYTF.

V is TRBV28 and J is TRBJ1-1, with 11 bases matching TRBD1. Germline CDR1 MDHEN, CDR2 SYDVKM. With 7 bases clipped from V and 3 bases from J, the junction kept 13 bases outside the gene matches. This CDR3 has 17 amino acids. The DNA for the CDR3 is TGTGCCAGCACCTCCCCCGGGACAGGGGGAATTTACACTGAAGCTTTCTTT. It specifies CASTSPGTGGIYTEAFF.

The chain uses TRBV7-3 and TRBJ1-2; the D gene is possibly TRBD1 (5 bases). V was cut by 2 bases and J by 3 bases, with 7 bases left in between. The CDR3 is 13 amino acids. Germline V gene lookup returns CDR1 SGHTA and CDR2 FQGTGA. CDR3 sequence reads: CASSLGGDYGYTF. The CDR3 coding sequence is TGTGCCAGCAGCTTAGGGGGGGACTATGGCTACACCTTC.

This clone has only one observation. The rearrangement links TRBV27 to TRBJ2-7; D perhaps matches TRBD2 (6 bases). V was pared by 1 base and J by 7 bases, with 14 bases between. Germline CDR1 reads MNHEY; CDR2 reads SMNVEV (reference sequence). The CDR3 has 14 amino acids. Here the CDR3 reads CASSLYPGAGEQYF. CDR3 coding DNA: TGTGCCAGCAGTTTATACCCTGGGGCGGGGGAGCAGTACTTC.

V gene TRBV29-1 combines with J gene TRBJ1-1; D is undetermined. This CDR3 has 13 residues. Trimming stripped 4 bases from V and 1 base from J, with 10 bases between. Germline V gene sequence: CDR1 SQVTM, CDR2 ANQGSEA. The CDR3: CSVGQTRNTEAFF. The CDR3 DNA reads TGCAGCGTTGGACAAACGAGGAACACTGAAGCTTTCTTT.

V usage is TRBV4-2 and J usage is TRBJ1-1; 7 positions agree with TRBD1. CDR3 length equals 15 residues. V lost 4 bases and J lost 3; bases outside the gene matches: 8. The germline V gene encodes CDR1 LGHNA and CDR2 YNFKEQ. In nucleotides, the CDR3 is TGTGCCAGCAGCCCTGGACAGGTTGGCGACACTGAAGCTTTCTTT. As protein: CASSPGQVGDTEAFF.

The chain couples TRBV6-4 to TRBJ2-2; D may be TRBD1 (7 bases). The CDR3 totals 17 residues. Germline assignment: CDR1 MRHNA and CDR2 SNTAGT. Trimming pared 2 bases from V and 4 bases from J, leaving 17 bases between. CDR3 protein: CASSDGRGASGTGELFF. The CDR3 nucleotides read TGTGCCAGCAGTGACGGCAGGGGGGCCTCCGGCACCGGGGAGCTGTTTTTT.

This chain connects TRBV13 to TRBJ2-3; TRBD1 agrees at 9 bases. This CDR3 contains 15 residues. In germline, CDR1 is PRHDT, CDR2 FYEKMQ (reference sequence). With V trimmed by 6 bases and J by 2 bases, 6 bases remained unmatched. CDR3 in DNA: TGTGCCAGCAGGCTACAGGGGGCTGCCACAGATACGCAGTATTTT. This codes for CASRLQGAATDTQYF.

The chain combines TRBV7-3 with TRBJ2-3, with 11 bases that match TRBD2. The CDR3 spans 18 residues. From germline, CDR1 is SGHTA and CDR2 FQGTGA. With 3 bases clipped from V and 0 bases from J, the junction kept 8 bases outside the gene matches. CDR3: CASSFLPLAGGSTDTQYF. DNA of the CDR3: TGTGCCAGCAGCTTCTTACCTCTAGCGGGGGGAAGCACAGATACGCAGTATTTT.

This clone turned up a few times. The chain carries TRBV28 and TRBJ1-2; D unclear. Trimming cost V 2 bases and J 8 bases, with 9 bases left between them. The CDR3 contains 12 residues. Germline CDR1 is MDHEN and CDR2 is SYDVKM. The CDR3 reads CASSLVSGGYTF. CDR3 DNA sequence: TGTGCCAGCAGTTTAGTTTCGGGGGGCTACACCTTC.

The chain uses TRBV5-8 and TRBJ2-1; possibly TRBD1 for D (6 bases). Germline assignment: CDR1 SGHTS and CDR2 YDEGEE. V lost 0 bases and J lost 6, with 16 bases in between. This CDR3 has 16 residues. This chain's CDR3 is CASSLVLVRGANEQFF. Here the CDR3 DNA reads TGTGCCAGCAGCTTGGTATTGGTCAGGGGAGCCAATGAGCAGTTCTTC.

This rearrangement joins TRBV27 to TRBJ1-2, with TRBD1 as a possible D gene (6 bases). The germline V gene encodes CDR1 MNHEY and CDR2 SMNVEV (reference sequence). This CDR3 spans 14 amino acids. V was cut by 2 bases and J by 3 bases, with 10 bases left in between. Written as DNA, the CDR3 is TGTGCCAGCAGTTTAGGGGGCAAGTACTATGGCTACACCTTC. Amino acid sequence: CASSLGGKYYGYTF.

The CDR3 DNA follows: TGTGCCAGCACGGGTAGCGGGGGACCCGCGTACTTC. Translation: CASTGSGGPAYF. The chain links TRBV2 to TRBJ2-7, with TRBD2 matching over 9 bases. Germline CDR1 reads SNHLY; CDR2 reads FYNNEI. This CDR3 is 12 amino acids long. V lost 7 bases and J lost 12; bases outside the gene matches: 10. The whole variable domain, filled in from reference TRBV2 and TRBJ2-7, reads EPEVTQTPSHQVTQMGQEVILRCVPISNHLYFYWYRQILGQKVEFLVSFYNNEISEKSEIFDDQFSVERPDGSNFTLKIRSTKLEDSAMYFCASTGSGGPAYFGPGTRLTVT.

The chain joins TRBV19 to TRBJ1-4, with TRBD1 matching 9 bases. With 6 bases clipped from V and 0 bases from J, the junction kept 11 bases outside the gene matches. There are 18 residues in the CDR3. Germline CDR1 and CDR2: LNHDA and SQIVND (reference sequence). The CDR3 nucleotides are TGTGCCAGTAGCAATACCGGGACAGGGAGTGCAACTAATGAAAAACTGTTTTTT. Its translation is CASSNTGTGSATNEKLFF.

The chain is built from TRBV4-1 and TRBJ1-6; 7 nucleotides line up with TRBD1. V trimming: 2 bases; J trimming: 10 bases; junction bases outside the gene matches: 11. Germline CDR1 MGHRA, CDR2 YSYEKL. The CDR3 runs 16 residues. CDR3 residues: CASSQKSLGGGSPLHF. CDR3 coding DNA: TGCGCCAGCAGCCAAAAAAGCCTAGGGGGCGGCTCACCCCTCCACTTT.

The V gene is TRBV19, the J gene TRBJ1-2; 8 bases map to TRBD1. V was pared by 10 bases and J by 2 bases, with 18 bases of the junction left unmatched. Per the germline V gene, CDR1 is LNHDA and CDR2 is SQIVND (reference sequence). The CDR3 spans 17 residues. CDR3 loop: CATRNTQGRTGNYGYTF. The CDR3 coding sequence is TGTGCCACCCGGAACACCCAAGGCAGGACAGGGAACTATGGCTACACCTTC.